A single TCR beta chain is shown here with its context. CDR1 and CDR2 (germline): SNHLY, FYNNEI. The CDR3 extends over 18 amino acids. The ends lost 8 bases at V and 4 bases at J; junction bases unmatched: 23. Assay: immunoSEQ multiplex PCR; the TCRdb copy retains only in-frame clones and omits some. The table has tens of thousands of clones, about 95% seen once; the top ten hold approximately 1%. These data originate in a study of T cell changes during pregnancy in multiple sclerosis. The V and J genes are TRBV2 and TRBJ2-7; 7 nucleotides align to TRBD2. This receptor was obtained from a female donor with multiple sclerosis, enrolled in a pregnancy study. The starting material was peripheral blood, obtained in the second trimester of pregnancy. CDR3 protein: CASPKRTSGRTGTYEQYF. The CDR3 bases are TGTGCCAGCCCGAAGAGGACTAGTGGGAGAACGGGTACTTACGAGCAGTACTTC.